Presented here are 9 T cell receptor beta chains from one specimen sequenced in a study of cytomegalovirus exposure and HLA in healthy donors. PCR primers comprised 60 Vbeta and 13 Jbeta primers. Clones were read by immunoSEQ multiplex PCR, and TCRdb kept only the in-frame ones, dropping some. The sample totals 200,000 or so clones; its top ten clones hold about 0.74%. The sample consisted of PBMCs. These TCRs come from a boy aged 10-17 years in good health and CMV-seronegative.

The rearrangement joins TRBV2 to TRBJ2-4; TRBD1 is a possible D gene (5 bases). Germline V CDR1 and CDR2: SNHLY, FYNNEI. V was cut by 5 bases and J by 3 bases, with 14 bases left in between. This CDR3 is 15 amino acids long. In nucleotides, the CDR3 is TGTGCCAGCAGTTCCCCCAGGGAAGGCAAAAACATTCAGTACTTC. Residues: CASSSPREGKNIQYF.

Written as DNA, the CDR3 is TGTGCCAGTAGTTTCGGGACAGGTTTTCCCGGGGAGCTGTTTTTT. It specifies CASSFGTGFPGELFF. The chain carries TRBV19 and TRBJ2-2; TRBD1 matches at 8 bases. Losses at the gene ends were 5 bases for V and 6 bases for J; bases not matched to a gene: 8. CDR3 length: 15 residues. Per germline, CDR1 LNHDA and CDR2 SQIVND (reference sequence).

This chain links TRBV2 with TRBJ1-2; D perhaps matches TRBD1 (5 bases). Germline V gene lookup returns CDR1 SNHLY and CDR2 FYNNEI. The V and J ends lost 6 bases and 8 bases respectively, with 10 bases between them. The CDR3 has 11 amino acids. The chain's CDR3 is CASSGQYGYTF. CDR3 nucleotides: TGTGCCAGCAGCGGACAATACGGCTACACCTTC. Complete variable domain (other parts from reference TRBV2 and TRBJ1-2): EPEVTQTPSHQVTQMGQEVILRCVPISNHLYFYWYRQILGQKVEFLVSFYNNEISEKSEIFDDQFSVERPDGSNFTLKIRSTKLEDSAMYFCASSGQYGYTFGSGTRLTVV.

Comments on this clone: The junction and the germline gene differ at one end; a read error may be behind it. The chain is built from TRBV2 and TRBJ1-5; maybe TRBD1 (5 bases). Germline loops: CDR1 SNHLY, CDR2 FYNNEI. The CDR3 covers 14 residues. The CDR3 loop reads CASSPQQGNRPQHF. CDR3 bases: TGTGCCAGCAGTCCGCAGCAGGGCAATCGGCCCCAGCATTTT.

V gene TRBV4-1 combines with J gene TRBJ2-7; TRBD2 matches at 7 bases. Per the germline V gene, CDR1 is MGHRA and CDR2 is YSYEKL. Trimming at V came to 1 base and at J to 2 bases, leaving 14 bases not matched to a gene. The CDR3 has 18 amino acids. CDR3: CASSQAPLSRGRAYEQYF. CDR3 DNA sequence: TGCGCCAGCAGCCAAGCTCCCTTGAGCCGAGGGAGGGCCTACGAGCAGTACTTC.

The rearrangement joins TRBV7-2 to TRBJ2-1; 10 nucleotides align to TRBD2. The CDR3 has 14 amino acids. Germline V lookup: CDR1 SGHTA, CDR2 FQGNSA. The V and J ends lost 3 bases and 8 bases, in that order; junction bases with no gene match: 4. This CDR3 reads CASSFSGGIHEQFF. DNA of the CDR3: TGTGCCAGCAGCTTTAGCGGGGGGATACATGAGCAGTTCTTC.

The chain recombines TRBV30 with TRBJ1-2; D is uncertain. Germline CDR1 and CDR2: GTSNPN and SVGIG (reference sequence). V shed 2 bases and J shed 6 bases, with 19 bases lying between them. This CDR3 has 15 residues. The chain's CDR3 is CAWSSLAGGIDGYTF. CDR3 sequence (DNA): TGTGCCTGGAGTTCCCTCGCGGGAGGTATAGATGGCTACACCTTC. Full variable domain (missing parts from reference TRBV30 and TRBJ1-2): SQTIHQWPATLVQPVGSPLSLECTVEGTSNPNLYWYRQAAGRGLQLLFYSVGIGQISSEVPQNLSASRPQDRQFILSSKKLLLSDSGFYLCAWSSLAGGIDGYTFGSGTRLTVV.

This chain uses TRBV6-5 with TRBJ2-1; 10 nucleotides match TRBD2. Trimming cost V 4 bases and J 4 bases; bases outside gene matches: 7. The CDR3 spans 16 residues. Per the germline V gene, CDR1 is MNHEY and CDR2 is SVGAGI. The CDR3 DNA reads TGTGCCAGCAGTTCAGCCGGGACTAGCGCTTACAATGAGCAGTTCTTC. It translates to CASSSAGTSAYNEQFF.

In nucleotides, the CDR3 is TGTGCCAGCAGCTTATCGCAGGGGCGAAACTATGGCTACACCTTC. This gives the protein CASSLSQGRNYGYTF. This chain joins TRBV11-2 and TRBJ1-2; D may be TRBD1 (6 bases). The CDR3 length is 15 residues. Trimming removed 2 bases from V and 2 bases from J, with 12 bases in between. Germline V CDR1 and CDR2: SGHAT, FQNNGV.